The source of this T cell receptor beta chain is a study of CD8 T cells in Susac syndrome. CD8+ and CD4+ T cells from blood underwent TCR beta sequencing, which was carried out in a high-throughput format. This clonotype was detected a few times. V shed 2 bases and J shed 0 bases, with 11 bases lying between them. The CDR3 covers 17 residues. CDR1 is SGHAT and CDR2 is FQNNGV in the germline V gene. The RNA input was about 0.5 to 1 ug, and it was reverse transcribed with random hexamers. TCRdb processed the immunoSEQ multiplex PCR reads anew with MiXCR; each CDR3 protein has one entry. The table has about 60,000 distinct CDR3 sequences, 85% to 95% seen once.

This chain links TRBV11-2 with TRBJ1-6, with D unresolved. Specimen: CD8+ T cells from PBMCs. This TCR was sampled from a human donor in good health. The CDR3 nucleotides are TGTGCCAGCAGCTTATCGTCAGTGAGCTCCTATAATTCACCCCTCCACTTT. Protein: CASSLSSVSSYNSPLHF.